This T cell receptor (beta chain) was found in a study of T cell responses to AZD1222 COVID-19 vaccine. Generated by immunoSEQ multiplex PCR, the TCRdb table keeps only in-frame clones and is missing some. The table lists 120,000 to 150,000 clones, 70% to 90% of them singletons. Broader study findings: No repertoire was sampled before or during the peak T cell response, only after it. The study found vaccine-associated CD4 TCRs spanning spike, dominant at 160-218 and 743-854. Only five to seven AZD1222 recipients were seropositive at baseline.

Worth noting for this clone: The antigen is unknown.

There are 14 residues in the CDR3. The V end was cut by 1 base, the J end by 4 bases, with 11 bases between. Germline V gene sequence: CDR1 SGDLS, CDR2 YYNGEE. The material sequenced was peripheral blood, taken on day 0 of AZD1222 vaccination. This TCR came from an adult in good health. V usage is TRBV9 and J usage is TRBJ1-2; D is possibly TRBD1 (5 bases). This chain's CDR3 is CASSVRAGTYGYTF. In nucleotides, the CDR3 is TGTGCCAGCAGCGTAAGAGCCGGGACCTATGGCTACACCTTC.